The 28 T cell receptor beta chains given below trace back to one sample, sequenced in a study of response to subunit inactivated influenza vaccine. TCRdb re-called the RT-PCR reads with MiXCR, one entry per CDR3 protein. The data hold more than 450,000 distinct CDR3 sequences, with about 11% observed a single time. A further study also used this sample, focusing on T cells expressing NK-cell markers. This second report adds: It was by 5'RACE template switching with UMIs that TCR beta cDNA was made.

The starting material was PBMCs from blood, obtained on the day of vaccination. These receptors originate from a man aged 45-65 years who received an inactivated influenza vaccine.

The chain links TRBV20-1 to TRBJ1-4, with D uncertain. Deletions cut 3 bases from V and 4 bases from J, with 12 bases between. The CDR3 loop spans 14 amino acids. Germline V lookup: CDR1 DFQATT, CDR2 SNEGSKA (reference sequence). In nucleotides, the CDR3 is TGCAGTGCTAGTACCCCTCCGATTAATGAAAAACTGTTTTTT. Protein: CSASTPPINEKLFF.

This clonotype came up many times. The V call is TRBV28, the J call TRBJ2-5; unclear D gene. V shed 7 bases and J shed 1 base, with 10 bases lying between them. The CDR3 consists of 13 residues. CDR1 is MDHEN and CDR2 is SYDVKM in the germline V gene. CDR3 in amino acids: CASNPAVQETQYF. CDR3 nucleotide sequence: TGTGCCAGCAACCCGGCAGTCCAAGAGACCCAGTACTTC.

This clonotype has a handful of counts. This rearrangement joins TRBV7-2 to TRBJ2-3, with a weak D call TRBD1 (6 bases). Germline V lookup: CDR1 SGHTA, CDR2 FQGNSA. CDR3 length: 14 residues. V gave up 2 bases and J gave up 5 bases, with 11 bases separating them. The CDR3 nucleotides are TGTGCCAGCAGCTTAATGCCAGGGGTAGATACGCAGTATTTT. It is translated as CASSLMPGVDTQYF.

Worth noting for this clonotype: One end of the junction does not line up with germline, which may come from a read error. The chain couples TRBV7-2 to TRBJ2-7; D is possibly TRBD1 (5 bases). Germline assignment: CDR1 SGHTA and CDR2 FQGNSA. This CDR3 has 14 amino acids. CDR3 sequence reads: CASSPLDTSSEQYF. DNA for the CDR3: TGTGCCAGCAGCCCCCTGGACACCTCCTCCGAGCAGTACTTC.

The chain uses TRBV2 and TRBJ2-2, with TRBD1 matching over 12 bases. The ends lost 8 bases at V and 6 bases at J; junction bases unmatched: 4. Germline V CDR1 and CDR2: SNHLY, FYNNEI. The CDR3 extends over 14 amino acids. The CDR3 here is CASRDRGRSGELFF. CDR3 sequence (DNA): TGTGCCAGCCGGGACAGGGGGCGGTCCGGGGAGCTGTTTTTT.

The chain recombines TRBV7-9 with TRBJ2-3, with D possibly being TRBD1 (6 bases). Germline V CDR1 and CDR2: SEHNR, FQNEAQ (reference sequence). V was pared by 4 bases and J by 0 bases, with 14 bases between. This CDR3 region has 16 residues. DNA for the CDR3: TGTGCCAGCAGCTATACAACAGGGTTTAGCACAGATACGCAGTATTTT. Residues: CASSYTTGFSTDTQYF.

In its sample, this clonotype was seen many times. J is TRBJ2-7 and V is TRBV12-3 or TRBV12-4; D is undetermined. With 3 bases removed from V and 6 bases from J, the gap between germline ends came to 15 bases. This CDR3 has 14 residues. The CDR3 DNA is TGTGCCAGCAGTTTTTCCGGAGATAGCATCGAGCAGTACTTC. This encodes CASSFSGDSIEQYF.

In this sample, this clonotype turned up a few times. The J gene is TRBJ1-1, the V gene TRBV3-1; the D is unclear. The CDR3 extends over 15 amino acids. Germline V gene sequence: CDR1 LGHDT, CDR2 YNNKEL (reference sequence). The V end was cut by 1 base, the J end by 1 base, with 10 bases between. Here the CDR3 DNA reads TGTGCCAGCAGCCAAGCAACAGTGAGGAACACTGAAGCTTTCTTT. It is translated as CASSQATVRNTEAFF.

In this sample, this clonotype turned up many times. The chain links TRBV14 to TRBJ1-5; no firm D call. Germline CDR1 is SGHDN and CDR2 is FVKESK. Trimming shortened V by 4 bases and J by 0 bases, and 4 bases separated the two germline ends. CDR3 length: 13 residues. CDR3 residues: CASSLYSNQPQHF. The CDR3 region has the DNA TGTGCCAGCAGCCTATATAGCAATCAGCCCCAGCATTTT.

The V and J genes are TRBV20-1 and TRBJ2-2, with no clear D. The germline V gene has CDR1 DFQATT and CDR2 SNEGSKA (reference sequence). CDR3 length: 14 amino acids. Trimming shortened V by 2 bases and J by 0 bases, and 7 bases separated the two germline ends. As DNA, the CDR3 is TGCAGTGCTAGACGCAAATCGAACACCGGGGAGCTGTTTTTT. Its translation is CSARRKSNTGELFF.

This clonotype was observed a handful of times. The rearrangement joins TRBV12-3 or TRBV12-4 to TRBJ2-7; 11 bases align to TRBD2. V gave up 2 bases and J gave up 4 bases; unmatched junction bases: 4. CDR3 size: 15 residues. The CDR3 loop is CASSLMASGRYEQYF. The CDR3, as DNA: TGTGCCAGCAGTTTAATGGCTAGCGGGAGGTACGAGCAGTACTTC.

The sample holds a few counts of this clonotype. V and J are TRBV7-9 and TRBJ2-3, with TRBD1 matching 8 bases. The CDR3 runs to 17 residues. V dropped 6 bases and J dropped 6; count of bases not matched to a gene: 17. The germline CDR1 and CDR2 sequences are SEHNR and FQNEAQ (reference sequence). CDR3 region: CASSLANRGSLGDTQYF. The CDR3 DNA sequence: TGTGCCAGCAGTCTAGCCAACAGGGGGTCCCTAGGGGATACGCAGTATTTT.

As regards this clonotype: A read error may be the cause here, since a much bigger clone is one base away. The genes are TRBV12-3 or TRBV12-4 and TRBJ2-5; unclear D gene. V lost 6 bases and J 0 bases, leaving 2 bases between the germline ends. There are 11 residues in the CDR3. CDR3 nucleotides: TGTGCCAGCAGATACCAAGAGACCCAGTACTTC. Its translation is CASRYQETQYF.

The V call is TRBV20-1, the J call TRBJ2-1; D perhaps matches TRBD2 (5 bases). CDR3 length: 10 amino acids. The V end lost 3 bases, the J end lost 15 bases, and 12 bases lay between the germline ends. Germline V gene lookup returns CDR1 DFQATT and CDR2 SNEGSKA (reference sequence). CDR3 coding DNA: TGCAGTGCTAGTACGGACTCCTCGTTCTTC. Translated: CSASTDSSFF.

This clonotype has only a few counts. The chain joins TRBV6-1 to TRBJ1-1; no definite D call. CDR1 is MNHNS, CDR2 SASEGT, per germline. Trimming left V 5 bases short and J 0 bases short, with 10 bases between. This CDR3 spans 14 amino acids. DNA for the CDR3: TGTGCCAGCAGTCCCCGGCTCGTGAACACTGAAGCTTTCTTT. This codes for CASSPRLVNTEAFF.

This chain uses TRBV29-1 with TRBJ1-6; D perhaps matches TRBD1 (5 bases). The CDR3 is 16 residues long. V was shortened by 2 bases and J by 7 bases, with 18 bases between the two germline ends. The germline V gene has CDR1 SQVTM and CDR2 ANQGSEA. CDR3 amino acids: CSVEKVWAGRNSPLHF. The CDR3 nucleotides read TGCAGCGTTGAAAAGGTTTGGGCAGGGAGAAATTCACCCCTCCACTTT.

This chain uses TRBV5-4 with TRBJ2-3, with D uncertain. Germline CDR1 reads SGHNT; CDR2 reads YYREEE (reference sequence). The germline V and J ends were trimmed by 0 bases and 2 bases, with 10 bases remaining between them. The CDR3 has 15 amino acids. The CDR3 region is CASSLAGEVTDTQYF. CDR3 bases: TGTGCCAGCAGCTTGGCGGGTGAGGTCACAGATACGCAGTATTTT.

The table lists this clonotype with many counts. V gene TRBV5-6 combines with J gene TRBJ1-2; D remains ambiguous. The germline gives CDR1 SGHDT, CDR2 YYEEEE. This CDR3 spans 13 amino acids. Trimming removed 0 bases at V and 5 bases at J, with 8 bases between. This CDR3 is CASSLGGAYGYTF. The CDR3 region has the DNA TGTGCCAGCAGCTTGGGGGGAGCATATGGCTACACCTTC.

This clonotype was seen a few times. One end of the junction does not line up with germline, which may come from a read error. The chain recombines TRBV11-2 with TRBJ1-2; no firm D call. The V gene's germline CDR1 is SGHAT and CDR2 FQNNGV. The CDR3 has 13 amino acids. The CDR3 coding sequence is TGTGCCAGCAGCGTAGACGGATTCTATGGCTACACCTTC. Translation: CASSVDGFYGYTF.

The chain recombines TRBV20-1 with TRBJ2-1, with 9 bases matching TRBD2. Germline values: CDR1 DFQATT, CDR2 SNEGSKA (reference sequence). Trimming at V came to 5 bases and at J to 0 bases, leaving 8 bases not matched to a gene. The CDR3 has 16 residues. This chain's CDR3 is CSASGGGGGSYNEQFF. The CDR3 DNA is TGCAGTGCTTCGGGTGGCGGGGGGGGCTCCTACAATGAGCAGTTCTTC.

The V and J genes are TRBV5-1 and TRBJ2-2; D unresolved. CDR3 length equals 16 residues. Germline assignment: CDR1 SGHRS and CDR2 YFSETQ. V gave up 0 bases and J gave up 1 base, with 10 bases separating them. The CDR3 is CASSLATPRNTGELFF. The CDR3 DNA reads TGCGCCAGCAGCTTGGCGACACCCAGGAACACCGGGGAGCTGTTTTTT. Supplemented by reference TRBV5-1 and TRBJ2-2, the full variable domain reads KAGVTQTPRYLIKTRGQQVTLSCSPISGHRSVSWYQQTPGQGLQFLFEYFSETQRNKGNFPGRFSGRQFSNSRSEMNVSTLELGDSALYLCASSLATPRNTGELFFGEGSRLTVL.

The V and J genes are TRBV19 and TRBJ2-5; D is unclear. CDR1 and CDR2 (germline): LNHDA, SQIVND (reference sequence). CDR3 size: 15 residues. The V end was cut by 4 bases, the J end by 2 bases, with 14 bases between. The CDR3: CASSTHPTSQETQYF. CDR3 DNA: TGTGCCAGTAGTACCCATCCGACCAGTCAAGAGACCCAGTACTTC.

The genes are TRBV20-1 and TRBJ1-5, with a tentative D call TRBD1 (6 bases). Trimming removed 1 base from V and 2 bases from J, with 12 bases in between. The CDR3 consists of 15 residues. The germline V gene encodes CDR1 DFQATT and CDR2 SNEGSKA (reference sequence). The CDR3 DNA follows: TGCAGTGCTAGAGTACGGGGGGCGGGCAATCAGCCCCAGCATTTT. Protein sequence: CSARVRGAGNQPQHF.

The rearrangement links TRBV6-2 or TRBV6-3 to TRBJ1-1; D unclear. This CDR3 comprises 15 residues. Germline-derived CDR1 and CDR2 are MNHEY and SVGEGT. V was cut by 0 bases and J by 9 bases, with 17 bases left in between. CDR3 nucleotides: TGTGCCAGCAGTTACTCCTCTTTGAGTAGGCTTAAAGCTTTCTTT. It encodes CASSYSSLSRLKAFF.

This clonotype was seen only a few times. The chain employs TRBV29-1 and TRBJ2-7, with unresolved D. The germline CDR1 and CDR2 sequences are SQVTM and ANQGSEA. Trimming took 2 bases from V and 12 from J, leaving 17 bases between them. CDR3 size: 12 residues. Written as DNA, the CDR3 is TGCAGCGTTGAAATTTCGCCGGCCTCGCGGTACTTC. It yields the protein CSVEISPASRYF.

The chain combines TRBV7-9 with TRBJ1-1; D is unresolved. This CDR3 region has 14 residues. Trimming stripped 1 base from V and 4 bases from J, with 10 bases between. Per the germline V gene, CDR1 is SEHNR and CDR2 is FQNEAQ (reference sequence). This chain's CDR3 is CASSLETSGTEAFF. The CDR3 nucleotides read TGTGCCAGCAGCTTAGAAACCTCAGGCACTGAAGCTTTCTTT.

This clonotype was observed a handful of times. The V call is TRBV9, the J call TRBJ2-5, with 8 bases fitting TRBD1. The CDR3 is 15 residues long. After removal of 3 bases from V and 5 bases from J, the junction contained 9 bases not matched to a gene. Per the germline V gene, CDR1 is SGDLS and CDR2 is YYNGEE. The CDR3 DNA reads TGTGCCAGCAGCGGAGATCCAGGGGGCCCGGAGACCCAGTACTTC. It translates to CASSGDPGGPETQYF.

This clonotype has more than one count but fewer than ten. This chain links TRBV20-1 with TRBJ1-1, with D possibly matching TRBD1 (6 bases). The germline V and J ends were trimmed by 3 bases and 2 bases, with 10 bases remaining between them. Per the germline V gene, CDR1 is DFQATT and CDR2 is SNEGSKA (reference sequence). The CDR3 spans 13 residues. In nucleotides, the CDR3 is TGCAGTGCTAGGACAGGACTTAACACTGAAGCTTTCTTT. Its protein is CSARTGLNTEAFF.